This T cell receptor beta chain was identified in a study of OX40 agonist ivuxolimab in advanced cancers. This CDR3 is 15 amino acids long. Trimming took 3 bases from V and 1 from J; bases not matched to a gene: 6. Per germline, CDR1 MDHEN and CDR2 SYDVKM. Findings of the study overall: On average, a greater number of expanded clones characterised CD8+ T cells relative to CD4+. Clonal expansion by week 6 occurred in CD4+ and CD8+ blood T cells (at 0.1 to 3.0 mg/kg). Antigens targeted by the expanded peripheral T cells were not determined.

As concerns this clone: The antigen is undetermined.

Generated by immunoSEQ multiplex PCR, the TCRdb table keeps only in-frame clones and is missing some. The repertoire includes fewer than 15,000 clones, 80% of them detected once, and less than 45% sits in the top ten. The source material was CD4+ or CD8+ T cells sorted from blood, sampled in a trial of the OX40 agonist ivuxolimab. The receptor's source is an adult with an advanced solid tumor such as melanoma, head and neck, liver or kidney cancer. This chain links TRBV28 with TRBJ2-7; 7 positions match TRBD2. The CDR3 DNA is TGTGCCAGCAGTTTTCGGGGGACTAAATCCTACGAGCAGTACTTC. This codes for CASSFRGTKSYEQYF.